This TCR beta chain emerged from a study of beta chain features in type 1 diabetes. Study in general: No age, gender or cell yield differences were seen between patients and healthy donors. Findings and caveats of the study: Reduced insertions and increased deletions marked VDJ junctions in type 1 diabetes patients. Among patients, naive, central memory and Treg TCRB repertoires appeared more similar than among healthy donors.

Note on this clone: Its antigen is not known.

The study reverse transcribed the entire isolated RNA, so it sequenced expressed TCRB transcripts. Data came from immunoSEQ multiplex PCR; TCRdb stores just in-frame clones and leaves some out. The sample lists hundreds of thousands of clones; around 68% were seen once. With 8 bases clipped from V and 4 bases from J, the junction kept 14 bases outside the gene matches. CDR3 length: 15 residues. Germline-derived CDR1 and CDR2 are SGHRS and YFSETQ. Specimen: naive CD4+ T cells from blood. The V call is TRBV5-1, the J call TRBJ2-7; 8 bases are shared with TRBD1. The sequence was obtained from a man younger than 45 in good health. The CDR3 loop is CASRPGQAATYEQYF. The CDR3 region has the DNA TGCGCCAGTCGGCCGGGACAGGCCGCAACTTACGAGCAGTACTTC.